This T cell receptor (beta chain) was sequenced for a study of T-cell memory formation after mild COVID-19. Overall study results and limits: The study found balanced CD4/CD8 in clones contracting day 15 to 85 and a CD4+ lean in later expanders. The second-wave clones peaking on day 37 were not confirmed as SARS-CoV-2-specific.

In its sample, this clonotype was seen many times. The antigen remains undetermined. Germline-derived CDR1 and CDR2 are LGHDT and YNNKEL (reference sequence). Trimming at V came to 4 bases and at J to 5 bases, leaving 16 bases not matched to a gene. The CDR3 has 17 amino acids. TCRdb reprocessed the 5' RACE reads via MiXCR and lists one record per CDR3 protein. Among some 120,000 distinct CDR3 sequences listed, about 16% were seen once. The sequencing sample was made of PBMCs or a T cell subset sorted from them (not recorded which). This TCR derives from an adult woman who had mild COVID-19 (a few samples of this study predate the infection). Cell type and time point are not known. The rearrangement joins TRBV3-1 to TRBJ2-5; the match to TRBD2 covers 7 bases. Here the CDR3 reads CASSPEVDRPGRETQYF. Written as DNA, the CDR3 is TGTGCCAGCAGCCCGGAGGTCGACCGGCCCGGGAGGGAGACCCAGTACTTC.